This T cell receptor (beta chain) was recorded in a study of Graves' ophthalmopathy and Graves' hyperthyroidism. Overall study results and limits: Sensitivity of 85% to 90% and specificity of less than 82% were achieved when a 13-signature model separated ophthalmopathy from stable hyperthyroidism.

There are a few counts of this clonotype. Its antigen remains unidentified. Amplification of the TCR beta CDR3 regions used RNA transcripts (as template). RT-PCR in the first round used HTBI primers; a second-round multiplex PCR followed. Via MiXCR, TCRdb re-called the multiplex PCR reads, giving one row per CDR3 protein. The sample consists of some 350,000 distinct CDR3 sequences, approximately 18% of them appearing once. Over 18 months of follow-up, stable hyperthyroidism required that no ophthalmopathy appear. A diagnosis was made from clinical symptoms together with serum thyroxine, TRAb, thyroid ultrasound and orbital computed tomography. V gave up 5 bases and J gave up 1 base; unmatched junction bases: 6. The germline CDR1 and CDR2 sequences are GTSNPN and SVGIG (reference sequence). This CDR3 is built from 14 residues.

The source of this sequence is an adult woman with stable Graves' hyperthyroidism. The chain carries TRBV30 and TRBJ1-1; 8 bases align to TRBD1. Material: peripheral blood. The CDR3 loop reads CAWARGQRNTEAFF. The CDR3 DNA is TGTGCCTGGGCCAGGGGGCAAAGGAACACTGAAGCTTTCTTT.